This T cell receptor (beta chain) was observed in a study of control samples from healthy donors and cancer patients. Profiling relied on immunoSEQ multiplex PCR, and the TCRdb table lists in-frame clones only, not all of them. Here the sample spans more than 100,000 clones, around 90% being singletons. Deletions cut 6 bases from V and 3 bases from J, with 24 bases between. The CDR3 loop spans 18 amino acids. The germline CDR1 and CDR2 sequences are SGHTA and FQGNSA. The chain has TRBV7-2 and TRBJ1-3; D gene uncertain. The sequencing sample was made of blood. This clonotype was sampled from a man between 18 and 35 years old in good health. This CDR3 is CASRSVGYPRNFGNTIYF. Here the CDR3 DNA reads TGTGCCAGCAGATCAGTGGGTTATCCGCGGAATTTTGGAAACACCATATATTTT.